Below, one TCR beta chain is given with its context. Antigen unknown. The data were taken from a study of Graves' ophthalmopathy and Graves' hyperthyroidism. Moderate-to-severe activity, with CAS ≥3, NOSPECS ≥4 and duration under 3 months, characterized the donors with ophthalmopathy. The source of the PBMCs was 8.5 to 10 ml of fresh peripheral blood. The authors amplified TCR beta CDR3 regions from RNA transcripts. Following a first-round RT-PCR that used HTBI primers, a second-round multiplex PCR was carried out. Using its own MiXCR run on the multiplex PCR reads, TCRdb lists one record per CDR3 protein. The table records 650,000 to 900,000 distinct CDR3 sequences, roughly two fifths of them present only once. Study-wide results and limits: In blood appeared most of the expanded thyroid clonotypes whose frequency exceeded 0.001. Discriminating ophthalmopathy from stable hyperthyroidism, a 13-signature model attained a sensitivity of 85% to 90% and a specificity of approximately 81%.

Germline assignment: CDR1 SNHLY and CDR2 FYNNEI. The V gene end was trimmed by 6 bases and the J gene end by 3 bases; junction bases not matched to a gene: 6. This CDR3 is built from 14 residues. Material for sequencing was peripheral blood. This sequence originates from an adult man with Graves' ophthalmopathy. The chain links TRBV2 to TRBJ1-1; the match to TRBD1 covers 8 bases. The CDR3 coding sequence is TGTGCCAGCAGCCGGACAGGGATCTACACTGAAGCTTTCTTT. Translation gives CASSRTGIYTEAFF.